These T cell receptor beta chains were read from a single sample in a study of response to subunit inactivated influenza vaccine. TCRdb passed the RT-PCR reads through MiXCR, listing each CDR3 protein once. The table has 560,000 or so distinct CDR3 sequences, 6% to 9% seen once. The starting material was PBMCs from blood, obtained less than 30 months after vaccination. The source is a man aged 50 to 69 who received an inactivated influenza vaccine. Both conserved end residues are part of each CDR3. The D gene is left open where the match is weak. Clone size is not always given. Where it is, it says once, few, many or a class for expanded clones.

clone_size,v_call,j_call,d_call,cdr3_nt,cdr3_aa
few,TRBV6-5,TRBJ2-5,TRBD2,TGTGCCAGCAGTTACTCGTCCCTAGCGGGTGGGACCCAGTACTTC,CASSYSSLAGGTQYF
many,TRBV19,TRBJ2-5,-,TGTGCCAGTAGTATAGATGATGGAGAGACCCAGTACTTC,CASSIDDGETQYF
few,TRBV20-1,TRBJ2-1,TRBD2,TGCAGTGCTAGAAAGCGGGGGGGGAACAATGAGCAGTTCTTC,CSARKRGGNNEQFF
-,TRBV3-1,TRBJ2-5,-,TGTGCCAGCAGCCCCAGGAGGTCGGAGACCCAGTACTTC,CASSPRRSETQYF
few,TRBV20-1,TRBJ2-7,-,TGCAGTGCTAGACGAGCCCAGGGGCAATTTTCTTACGAGCAGTACTTC,CSARRAQGQFSYEQYF
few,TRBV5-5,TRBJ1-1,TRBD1,TGTGCCAGCAGCTTAGAAACAGGGGTTCTTGCTGAAGCTTTCTTT,CASSLETGVLAEAFF
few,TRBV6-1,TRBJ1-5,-,TGTGCCAGCAGGGAATTGGCCCTCAATCAGCCCCAGCATTTT,CASRELALNQPQHF
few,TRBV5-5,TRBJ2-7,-,TGTGCCAGCAGCTCCCGGGACGGGTACTACGAGCAGTACTTC,CASSSRDGYYEQYF
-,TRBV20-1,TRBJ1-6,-,TGCAGTGCTCCCCAGCGGGAATATAATTCACCCCTCCACTTT,CSAPQREYNSPLHF
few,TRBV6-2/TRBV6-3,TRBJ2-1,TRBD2,TGTGCCAGCAGTTATGATGATACTAGCGGGTACAATGAGCAGTTCTTC,CASSYDDTSGYNEQFF
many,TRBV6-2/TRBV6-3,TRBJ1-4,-,TGTGCCAGCAAATTGAGTGAAAAACTGTTTTTT,CASKLSEKLFF
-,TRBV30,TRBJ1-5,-,TGTGCCTGGAGTATGGGGAGCAATCAGCCCCAGCATTTT,CAWSMGSNQPQHF
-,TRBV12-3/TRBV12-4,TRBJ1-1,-,TGTGCCAGCAGTCAAACCGACGAATTCTTCACTGAAGCTTTCTTT,CASSQTDEFFTEAFF
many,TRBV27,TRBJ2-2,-,TGTGCCAGCAGTCCCATTCTCGGGGTTCGCACCGGGGAGCTGTTTTTT,CASSPILGVRTGELFF
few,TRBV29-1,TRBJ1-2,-,TGCAGCGTTGGGATAAACTATGGCTACACCTTC,CSVGINYGYTF
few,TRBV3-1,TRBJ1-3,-,TGTGCCAGCAGCCAAGAAGGCTGGACTGTCGGTGGAAACACCATATATTTT,CASSQEGWTVGGNTIYF
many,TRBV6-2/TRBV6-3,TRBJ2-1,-,TGTGCCAGCAGTTATTTACAGGGAAACTACAATGAGCAGTTCTTC,CASSYLQGNYNEQFF